This T cell receptor beta chain was obtained from a study of PD-L1 blockade in urothelial cancer (TCRdb year 2017). In the study overall: All patients started therapy around 2014 and received atezolizumab 1,200 mg intravenously every 3 weeks. Twenty-five of 29 patients were males with bladder-origin urothelial cancer, and about 65% of the roughly 30 reported a prior smoking history. Patients had an ECOG performance status of 0 or 1 and had received between 0 and 3 prior chemotherapy regimens. Blood samples were analyzed at 3 weeks after treatment start (second dose) and at 6 weeks after treatment start. Blood samples gave median yields of 141,255 T cells and over 80,000 unique TCRs, along with a median clonality of approximately 0.08. Somatic, immune and clinical correlates of response to PD-L1 blockade with atezolizumab in urothelial cancer were the focus of an exploratory multi-omic analysis. Pretreatment tumor samples, along with matched peripheral blood serially collected before and after atezolizumab treatment, were subjected to TCR sequencing. Progression-free survival longer than 6 months counted as durable clinical benefit, and TCR features were additionally tested against both progression-free and overall survival. Whole exome sequencing and RNA sequencing of pretreatment tumors were performed alongside TCR sequencing in the same patients. Durable clinical benefit was achieved by nine patients and was not achieved by 20 patients. Some 30 patients had pretreatment blood TCR-seq, some 24 had at least one posttreatment blood collection, and some 24 had tumor TCR-seq.

CDR1 and CDR2, per the germline V gene, are SGHRS and YFSETQ. The CDR3 contains 15 residues, cysteine and phenylalanine counted. This entry keeps only the CDR3 DNA: 45 bases, framed from base 1. V is trimmed back by 0 bases and J by 3 bases, and the junction contains 4 bases that no gene match accounts for. Taken with the paper, the label for time point translates to: peripheral blood 6 weeks after treatment start. The cohort included 25 to 30 patients with locally advanced or metastatic urothelial carcinoma who were treated at Memorial Sloan Kettering on a trial protocol. Peripheral blood mononuclear cells were collected pretreatment and during treatment, at between 1 and 8 total time points per patient. The Qiagen DNeasy Blood extraction kit was used to purify genomic DNA from total PBMCs and from tumor samples. PBMCs were collected pretreatment and during treatment, and were isolated and stored as previously described.

Turning to this clone: The target of this receptor is not known. No base qualities exist here, and no much larger clone lies one base off it.

Study-wide conclusions, independent of this receptor: A pretreatment peripheral blood TCR clonality below the median was linked to improved progression-free and overall survival. Greater expansion of tumor-associated TCR clones in peripheral blood 3 weeks after the start of treatment was observed in patients with durable benefit (n of about 20, p = 0.022). Because the sample size was small (n ≈ 30) and many of the analyses were exploratory, the results are meant to be hypothesis-generating.

To estimate absolute template abundance from read counts, synthetic TCR analog templates were spiked into each PCR. The immunoSEQ assay used bias-controlled V and J gene primers to amplify TCRbeta CDR3 regions from genomic DNA. Sequencing of rearranged TCRbeta segments was performed at approximately 20X coverage. Per the original workflow: Clustering was used to correct sequencing errors, and CDR3s were annotated against IMGT so that V, D and J genes could be assigned. Downstream analyses used only productive TCRbeta rearrangements, leaving out any out-of-frame or stop-codon sequences. To compute clonality, Shannon entropy was normalized by the log of the number of unique productive sequences and then subtracted from one. Fisher's exact test with Benjamini-Hochberg correction, using a cutoff of adjusted p below 0.01, was how clones that differed between time points or between blood and tumor were identified. TCRdb took over this immuneACCESS table, retaining in-frame rearrangements with V and J assigned. Such tables are incomplete; in checked studies, under half of the missing clones stem from an unresolved V gene, and the remainder is unexplained. That table gives V, J and clone size, and the DNA gave D and trimming. The sample yields under 20,000 clones; roughly four fifths were counted once. The ten largest account for over 1.5% of the sample.

Sequenced here: PBMCs, sampled around atezolizumab (anti-PD-L1) treatment. This sequence was found in a man in his fifties with urothelial cancer. The rearranged chain carries TRBV5-1 and TRBJ1-1, with TRBD1 identical over 8 junction bases. The CDR3 in this case is CASSLGAGGYTEAFF. DNA sequence: TGCGCCAGCAGCTTGGGGGCAGGGGGCTACACTGAAGCTTTCTTT.